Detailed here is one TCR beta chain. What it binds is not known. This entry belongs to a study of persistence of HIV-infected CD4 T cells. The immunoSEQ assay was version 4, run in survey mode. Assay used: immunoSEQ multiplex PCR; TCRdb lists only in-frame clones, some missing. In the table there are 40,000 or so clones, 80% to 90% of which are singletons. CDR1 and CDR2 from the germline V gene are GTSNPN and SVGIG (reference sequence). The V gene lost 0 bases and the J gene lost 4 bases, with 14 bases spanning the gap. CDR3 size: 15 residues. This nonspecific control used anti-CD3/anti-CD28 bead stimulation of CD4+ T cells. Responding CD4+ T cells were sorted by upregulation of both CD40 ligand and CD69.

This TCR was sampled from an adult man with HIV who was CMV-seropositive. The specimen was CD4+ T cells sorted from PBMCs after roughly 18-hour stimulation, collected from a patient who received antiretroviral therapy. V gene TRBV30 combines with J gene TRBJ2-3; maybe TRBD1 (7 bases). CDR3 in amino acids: CAWSVGGGAPDTQYF. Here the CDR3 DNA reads TGTGCCTGGAGTGTCGGAGGGGGCGCCCCAGATACGCAGTATTTT.